The rows below give T cell receptor beta chains drawn from one sample of a study of CD8 T cells in ankylosing spondylitis. MiXCR was run by TCRdb on the 5' RACE reads, yielding one entry per CDR3 protein. The sample shows more than 150,000 distinct CDR3 sequences, 18% of them seen only once. The sample was blood, either unsorted or a sorted T cell fraction (not recorded which). Every receptor here comes from a male donor aged 10-35 years with ankylosing spondylitis or in good health (not recorded which). The conserved cysteine and the conserved F or W are not part of the CDR3 here.

v_call cdr3_aa
TRBV7-2 ASSLTLAADTQY
TRBV7-2 ASSLAWGQYNEQF
TRBV12-3/TRBV12-4 ASSPRGRSYNEQF
TRBV12-3/TRBV12-4 ASSLELSASSYNEQF
TRBV7-6 ASSLSIDEQF
TRBV29-1 SVVLSTDTQY
TRBV19 ASSINDRGHGYT
TRBV5-1 ASSLAPDRIQPLH
TRBV5-1 ASSPGTGVNTEAF
TRBV7-9 ASSLDSYGPQH
TRBV6-2/TRBV6-3 ASSAEAVRREKLF
TRBV20-1 SANDRGGLGTSGSSSYNEQF
TRBV12-3/TRBV12-4 ASSRSGGTGELF
TRBV20-1 SAPRTGGSDGYT
TRBV6-9 ASRIRMSGETQY
TRBV19 ASSWRSGTGELF
TRBV20-1 SASPPGSLNQPQH
TRBV7-2 ASIGTGAYEQY
TRBV20-1 SASLPSGRFNEQF
TRBV5-1 ASSSPEGQGNYGYT
TRBV29-1 SVEDRVAGANVLT
TRBV20-1 SAISPTRVTGADTQY
TRBV20-1 SAIMDRTDTQY
TRBV7-9 ASSTSGTGSTDTQY
TRBV19 ASSIGQAGGFGTQY
TRBV3-1 ASGLRGGLYNEQF
TRBV29-1 SVATGQGGYT
TRBV7-2 ASRGDRGLSKTQY
TRBV5-4 ASEEGVRADTQY
TRBV5-1 ASRSSAGQPQH
TRBV18 ASSPAGARGYEQY
TRBV20-1 SAPRMDYSYEQY
TRBV15 ATSRDPLASYNEQF
TRBV5-5 ASSLDNLNSPLH
TRBV7-9 ASSGRGGYGNIQY
TRBV12-3/TRBV12-4 ASSRDSSNQPQH
TRBV19 ASSTTGTPYGYT
TRBV7-2 ASSLSGTRGDNEQF
TRBV29-1 SVVYSGNPGELF
TRBV29-1 SVQGLGLAQY
TRBV18 ASSPPGTEKNIQY
TRBV7-2 ASSLAGTGAFQY
TRBV25-1 ASSQPSGTGSNEQF
TRBV10-3 AISALDEQF
TRBV29-1 SGRNRHQETQY